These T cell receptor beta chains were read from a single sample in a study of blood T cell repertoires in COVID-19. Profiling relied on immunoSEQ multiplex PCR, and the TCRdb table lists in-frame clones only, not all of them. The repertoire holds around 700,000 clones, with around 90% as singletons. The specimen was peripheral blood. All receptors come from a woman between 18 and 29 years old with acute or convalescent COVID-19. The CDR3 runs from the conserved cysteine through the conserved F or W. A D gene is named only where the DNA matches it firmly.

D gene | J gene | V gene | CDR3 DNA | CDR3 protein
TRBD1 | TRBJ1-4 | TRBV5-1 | TGCGCCAGCAGCGCCGGACAGGCACGTCTTAATGAAAAACTGTTTTTT | CASSAGQARLNEKLFF
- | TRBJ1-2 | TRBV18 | TGTGCCACCCAATCGAACAGGGCAGATGCTAACTATGGCTACACCTTC | CATQSNRADANYGYTF
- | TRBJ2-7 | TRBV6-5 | TGTGCCAGCAGCCACAGGGTATCCTACGAGCAGTACTTC | CASSHRVSYEQYF
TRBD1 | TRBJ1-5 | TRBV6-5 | TGTGCCAGCAGCGGGGGACAGGAGAATCAGCCCCAGCATTTT | CASSGGQENQPQHF
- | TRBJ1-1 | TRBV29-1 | TGCAGCGCTCGCCCAATCATCGGGGGGACTGAAGCTTTCTTT | CSARPIIGGTEAFF
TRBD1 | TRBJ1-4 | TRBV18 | TGTGCCAGCTCGCGGGACAGAAGGGATGAAAAACTGTTTTTT | CASSRDRRDEKLFF
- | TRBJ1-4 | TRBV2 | TGTGCCAGCAGGGAGTTATCGGTGGGAGGGAATGAAAAACTGTTTTTT | CASRELSVGGNEKLFF
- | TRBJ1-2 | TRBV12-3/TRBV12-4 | TGTGCCAGCAGTTTGCGGGTGGGCTATGGCTACACCTTC | CASSLRVGYGYTF
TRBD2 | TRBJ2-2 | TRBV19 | TGTGCCAGTAGGGCGGGACTAGCGGGTCGGTTCGGGGAGCTGTTTTTT | CASRAGLAGRFGELFF
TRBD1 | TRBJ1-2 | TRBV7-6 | TGTGCCAGCAGCCCTGGACAGGGGAGGACATCGGGCCTCTATGGCTACACCTTC | CASSPGQGRTSGLYGYTF
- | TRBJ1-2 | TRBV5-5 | TGTGCCAGCAGCTCAGCATCCGGGACTCCCAGAGGCTACACCTTC | CASSSASGTPRGYTF
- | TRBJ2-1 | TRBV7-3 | TGTGCCAGCAGCTTTTCCACACCGTACAATGAGCAGTTCTTC | CASSFSTPYNEQFF
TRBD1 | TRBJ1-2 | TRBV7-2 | TGTGCCAGCAGCACTCGACAGGGGGTGGGCACCTTC | CASSTRQGVGTF
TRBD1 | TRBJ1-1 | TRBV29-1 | TGCAGCGTTAACCGACAGGGAAGAATTGAAGCTTTCTTT | CSVNRQGRIEAFF
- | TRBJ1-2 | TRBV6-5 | TGTGCCAGCAGTAACAGGGAATTTAGTGGCTACACCTTC | CASSNREFSGYTF
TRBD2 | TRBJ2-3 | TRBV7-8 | TGTGCCAGCAGCTTAGGGGCTAGCGGGGGAAAGCGGGATACGCAGTATTTT | CASSLGASGGKRDTQYF